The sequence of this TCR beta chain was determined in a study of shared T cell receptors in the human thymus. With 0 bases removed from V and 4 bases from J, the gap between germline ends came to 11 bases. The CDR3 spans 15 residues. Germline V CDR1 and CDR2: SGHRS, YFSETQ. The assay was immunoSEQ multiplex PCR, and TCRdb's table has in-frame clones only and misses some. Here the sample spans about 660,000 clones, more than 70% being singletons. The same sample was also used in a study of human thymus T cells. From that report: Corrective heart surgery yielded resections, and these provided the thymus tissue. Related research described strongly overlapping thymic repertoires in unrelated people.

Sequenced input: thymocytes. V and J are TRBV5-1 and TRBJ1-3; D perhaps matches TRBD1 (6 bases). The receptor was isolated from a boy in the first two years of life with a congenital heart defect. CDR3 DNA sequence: TGCGCCAGCAGCTTGGATTCAGGGGCCGGAAACACCATATATTTT. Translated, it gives CASSLDSGAGNTIYF.